A single sample is the source of the 16 T cell receptor beta chains below, sequenced in a study of CD8+CD57+ T cells in acquired aplastic anemia. The TCR beta profiling, which covered VDJ combination and CDR3 sequence, was carried out using genomic DNA as the template. TCRdb analysed the reads with MiXCR anew, one entry per CDR3 protein. The sample includes about 210,000 distinct CDR3 sequences, approximately 60% seen only once; the top ten take 29%. Sequencing used sorted CD4+, CD8+, or CD8+CD57+ T cells (not recorded which) from PBMCs. These receptors all stem from a human donor in good health.

This clonotype has a count of ten or more. The gene calls are TRBV9 and TRBJ1-1; tentatively, D is TRBD1 (6 bases). This CDR3 region has 13 residues. Germline-derived CDR1 and CDR2 are SGDLS and YYNGEE. V was clipped by 7 bases and J by 0 bases, with 10 bases between them. The CDR3 coding sequence is TGTGCCAGCGCGGGGGCCTTGAACACTGAAGCTTTCTTT. It specifies CASAGALNTEAFF.

In its sample, this clonotype was seen once. The chain carries TRBV15 and TRBJ1-2; unclear D gene. In germline, CDR1 is LNHNV, CDR2 YYDKDF (reference sequence). The CDR3 totals 14 residues. Trimming removed 3 bases at V and 4 bases at J, with 12 bases between. The CDR3 DNA reads TGTGCCACCAGCAGGGTCACGGAGGCCTATGGCTACACCTTC. Translating gives CATSRVTEAYGYTF.

The rearrangement joins TRBV5-1 to TRBJ1-2, with D perhaps matching TRBD1 (5 bases). The CDR3 has 15 amino acids. Trimming took 4 bases from V and 0 from J, leaving 13 bases between them. The germline V gene encodes CDR1 SGHRS and CDR2 YFSETQ. The CDR3 DNA is TGCGCCAGCAGCATTCAGGGCTCTTCTAACTATGGCTACACCTTC. Translated, it gives CASSIQGSSNYGYTF.

The chain is built from TRBV10-3 and TRBJ2-7; D is unresolved. V lost 6 bases to trimming and J lost 0 bases, with 15 bases between them. The CDR3 covers 15 residues. Germline V gives CDR1 ENHRY, CDR2 SYGVKD. The CDR3 DNA sequence: TGTGCCATCAGCAGCCCGCTCCGGAACTCCTACGAGCAGTACTTC. It specifies CAISSPLRNSYEQYF.

This rearrangement joins TRBV7-9 to TRBJ1-4; D gene ambiguous. Germline V gene sequence: CDR1 SEHNR, CDR2 FQNEAQ (reference sequence). V lost 4 bases and J lost 8, with 8 bases in between. The CDR3 covers 12 residues. This CDR3 reads CASSSSSEKLFF. Written as DNA, the CDR3 is TGTGCCAGCAGCTCCTCCAGCGAAAAACTGTTTTTT.

The chain couples TRBV20-1 to TRBJ2-7; D ambiguous. The CDR3 extends over 11 amino acids. Trimming left V 1 base short and J 6 bases short, with 7 bases between. Germline CDR1 reads DFQATT; CDR2 reads SNEGSKA (reference sequence). DNA for the CDR3: TGCAGTGCTAGAGGGTACAGCGAGCAGTACTTC. Protein: CSARGYSEQYF.

The chain combines TRBV7-2 with TRBJ2-1; tentative D call: TRBD2 (6 bases). Germline V lookup: CDR1 SGHTA, CDR2 FQGNSA. CDR3 length: 16 amino acids. V was pared by 5 bases and J by 6 bases, with 20 bases between. This CDR3 is CASSQAGGVRGNEQFF. CDR3 coding DNA: TGTGCCAGCAGCCAAGCTGGCGGGGTAAGGGGCAATGAGCAGTTCTTC. The complete variable domain, with remaining parts taken from reference TRBV7-2 and TRBJ2-1, reads GAGVSQSPSNKVTEKGKDVELRCDPISGHTALYWYRQSLGQGLEFLIYFQGNSAPDKSGLPSDRFSAERTGGSVSTLTIQRTQQEDSAVYLCASSQAGGVRGNEQFFGPGTRLTVL.

This clonotype was seen ten or more times. The V call is TRBV9, the J call TRBJ1-4; D is perhaps TRBD1 (5 bases). V lost 0 bases and J 7 bases, leaving 10 bases between the germline ends. Germline CDR1 reads SGDLS; CDR2 reads YYNGEE. CDR3 length: 14 amino acids. This chain's CDR3 is CASSVDRMGEKLFF. CDR3 nucleotides: TGTGCCAGCAGCGTAGACAGGATGGGTGAAAAACTGTTTTTT.

The chain has TRBV5-1 and TRBJ1-1, with TRBD1 as a possible D gene (6 bases). CDR3 size: 14 residues. V lost 6 bases and J lost 3, with 15 bases in between. In germline, CDR1 is SGHRS, CDR2 YFSETQ. This CDR3 is CASNPGGADTEAFF. CDR3 DNA: TGCGCCAGCAACCCCGGGGGCGCGGACACTGAAGCTTTCTTT.

This chain connects TRBV6-1 to TRBJ2-5; 9 positions agree with TRBD2. Germline V CDR1 and CDR2: MNHNS, SASEGT. J was trimmed by 5 bases and V by 0 bases; bases with no gene match: 4. The CDR3 extends over 15 amino acids. The CDR3 loop is CASSEAGGGVETQYF. CDR3 nucleotide sequence: TGTGCCAGCAGTGAAGCCGGCGGGGGGGTGGAGACCCAGTACTTC.

V is TRBV19 and J is TRBJ2-5; either TRBD1 or TRBD2 may fit D (5 bases each). Trimming took 5 bases from V and 5 from J, leaving 21 bases between them. Germline loops: CDR1 LNHDA, CDR2 SQIVND (reference sequence). The CDR3 runs to 16 residues. In DNA form, the CDR3 reads TGTGCCAGTAGTCCTGGGACGGCGAACACCGGGGAGACCCAGTACTTC. Amino acids: CASSPGTANTGETQYF.

This clonotype was picked up many times. This chain uses TRBV15 with TRBJ2-7; D remains ambiguous. CDR1 is LNHNV, CDR2 YYDKDF, per germline (reference sequence). Trimming stripped 0 bases from V and 5 bases from J, with 8 bases between. The CDR3 is made up of 13 amino acids. CDR3 nucleotides: TGTGCCACCAGCAGAGAGGGGTGGGACGAGCAGTACTTC. As protein: CATSREGWDEQYF.

CDR3 DNA: TGTGCCACCAGCAGGGGACAGGGGGCGCAATCGGATACGCAGTATTTT. Translation: CATSRGQGAQSDTQYF. The chain has TRBV24-1 and TRBJ2-3, with 12 bases that match TRBD1. V was clipped by 7 bases and J by 6 bases; unmatched bases: 10. The CDR3 spans 16 residues. CDR1 is KGHDR, CDR2 SFDVKD, per germline.

V is TRBV7-3 and J is TRBJ1-1; D is possibly TRBD1 (5 bases). The V and J ends lost 2 bases and 0 bases respectively, with 10 bases between them. The CDR3 covers 15 residues. Germline V gene lookup returns CDR1 SGHTA and CDR2 FQGTGA. CDR3 amino acids: CASSLAGGMNTEAFF. DNA for the CDR3: TGTGCCAGCAGCTTAGCGGGGGGTATGAACACTGAAGCTTTCTTT.

The rearrangement links TRBV19 to TRBJ2-1; 12 nucleotides line up with TRBD2. The V gene end was trimmed by 0 bases and the J gene end by 8 bases; junction bases not matched to a gene: 5. The germline V gene has CDR1 LNHDA and CDR2 SQIVND (reference sequence). The CDR3 runs 16 residues. CDR3 loop: CASSIDRLAGVDEQFF. The CDR3 nucleotides are TGTGCCAGTAGTATAGATCGACTAGCGGGGGTCGATGAGCAGTTCTTC.

The V and J genes are TRBV7-8 and TRBJ2-5; TRBD2 matches at 13 bases. Germline V gene sequence: CDR1 SGHVS, CDR2 FQNEAQ. This CDR3 is built from 15 residues. V shed 5 bases and J 4 bases; nucleotides not matched to a gene: 4. The CDR3 nucleotides are TGTGCCAGCAGCCCCACTAGCGGGGGGGCAGAGACCCAGTACTTC. Amino acids: CASSPTSGGAETQYF. Combining the CDR3 with reference TRBV7-8 and TRBJ2-5 gives the whole variable domain GAGVSQSPRYKVAKRGQDVALRCDPISGHVSLFWYQQALGQGPEFLTYFQNEAQLDKSGLPSDRFFAERPEGSVSTLKIQRTQQEDSAVYLCASSPTSGGAETQYFGPGTRLLVL.